This T cell receptor beta chain was captured by sequencing in a study of shared clonotypes between healthy human individuals. HIV-negative, healthy adults without recent acute infections or vaccinations were the donors. All participating donors were Caucasian adults from Nashville, Tennessee. Subsets obtained from CD4+ cells comprised CD45RA+ naive and CD45RA-negative memory cells. Notes on this clone: Its matching antigen is unknown.

Assay used: immunoSEQ multiplex PCR; TCRdb lists only in-frame clones, some missing. The repertoire holds 2 million to 2.5 million clones, with about nine tenths as singletons. This CDR3 is 12 amino acids long. Looked up from germline, CDR1 is GTSNPN and CDR2 is SVGIG (reference sequence). Trimming removed 1 base from V and 3 bases from J, with 7 bases in between. Points from the study as a whole: Compared with memory subsets, naive subsets generally had larger estimated richness.

The clonotype was recovered from a man in his late teens or twenties in good health. Some clones in this sample may be carry-over from other donors' samples. The V call is TRBV30, the J call TRBJ2-7; D is ambiguous. Sequencing was done on a sample of naive CD4+ T cells from PBMCs. The subset is: CD45RA+ positively selected. CDR3 bases: TGTGCCTGGAGTGACGGTGGCTACGAGCAGTACTTC. It is translated as CAWSDGGYEQYF.